These 10 T cell receptor beta chains came from one sample sequenced in a study of blood T cell repertoires in COVID-19. Sequencing used immunoSEQ multiplex PCR; TCRdb keeps in-frame clones, though not all of them. This sample has 100,000 or so clones; roughly 85% occur once, and the top ten carry approximately 1.8%. Sequences were obtained from peripheral blood. These receptors came from a woman between 65 and 79 years old with active or convalescent COVID-19.

The CDR3 region is CASSRQGRANYGYTF. The CDR3 DNA is TGTGCCAGCAGCAGACAGGGGCGAGCTAACTATGGCTACACCTTC. The chain combines TRBV28 with TRBJ1-2; 8 bases map to TRBD1. The V gene end was trimmed by 6 bases and the J gene end by 0 bases; junction bases not matched to a gene: 6. Germline values: CDR1 MDHEN, CDR2 SYDVKM. The CDR3 length is 15 residues.

The chain couples TRBV28 to TRBJ1-2; 12 positions agree with TRBD1. This CDR3 contains 17 residues. V was pared by 6 bases and J by 3 bases, with 11 bases of the junction left unmatched. Germline V lookup: CDR1 MDHEN, CDR2 SYDVKM. The CDR3: CASRDPGQGALYYGYTF. For the CDR3, the DNA is TGTGCCAGCAGGGATCCGGGACAGGGGGCGTTATACTATGGCTACACCTTC.

The rearrangement links TRBV6-5 to TRBJ1-4, with a possible D match to TRBD1 (6 bases). The CDR3 spans 15 residues. Germline CDR1 MNHEY, CDR2 SVGAGI. Trimming took 6 bases from V and 1 from J, leaving 12 bases between them. The CDR3 DNA follows: TGTGCCAGCAGATCCGCACAGGGAACTAATGAAAAACTGTTTTTT. It is translated as CASRSAQGTNEKLFF.

V and J are TRBV7-9 and TRBJ1-4; TRBD1 matches at 8 bases. The CDR3 runs 16 residues. Germline V lookup: CDR1 SEHNR, CDR2 FQNEAQ (reference sequence). The V gene end was trimmed by 8 bases and the J gene end by 7 bases; junction bases not matched to a gene: 15. The CDR3: CASHTQTGDTGEKLFF. DNA for the CDR3: TGTGCCAGCCACACCCAGACAGGGGACACCGGTGAAAAACTGTTTTTT. Combining the CDR3 with reference TRBV7-9 and TRBJ1-4 gives the whole variable domain DTGVSQNPRHKITKRGQNVTFRCDPISEHNRLYWYRQTLGQGPEFLTYFQNEAQLEKSRLLSDRFSAERPKGSFSTLEIQRTEQGDSAMYLCASHTQTGDTGEKLFFGSGTQLSVL.

In its sample, this clone was seen a few times. The rearrangement joins TRBV4-2 to TRBJ2-1; possibly TRBD2 for D (7 bases). CDR3 length: 18 residues. Trimming removed 1 base from V and 1 base from J, with 17 bases in between. Germline V gene data show CDR1 as LGHNA and CDR2 as YNFKEQ. CDR3 sequence: CASSQGRGQLGSYNEQFF. The DNA for the CDR3 is TGTGCCAGCAGCCAAGGGCGGGGGCAACTAGGGTCCTACAATGAGCAGTTCTTC.

V and J are TRBV10-3 and TRBJ1-3; D remains unclear. Deletions cut 8 bases from V and 2 bases from J, with 10 bases between. Per germline, CDR1 ENHRY and CDR2 SYGVKD. The CDR3 has 13 amino acids. CDR3 in DNA: TGTGCCATCTCCTACCATACTGGAAACACCATATATTTT. Residues: CAISYHTGNTIYF.

In nucleotides, the CDR3 is TGTGCCAGCCGTCTGCTGGCGGCCGGCACAGATACGCAGTATTTT. This codes for CASRLLAAGTDTQYF. The V call is TRBV2, the J call TRBJ2-3; D not certain. The CDR3 extends over 15 amino acids. V gave up 8 bases and J gave up 1 base, with 16 bases separating them. Germline V CDR1 and CDR2: SNHLY, FYNNEI.

The sample holds one count of this clone. The chain recombines TRBV16 with TRBJ1-5; possibly TRBD1 for D (6 bases). In germline, CDR1 is KGHSY, CDR2 FQNENV. The CDR3 runs to 13 residues. V lost 3 bases to trimming and J lost 4 bases, with 7 bases between them. DNA of the CDR3: TGTGCCAGCAGCCAGGGGACAAATCAGCCCCAGCATTTT. Protein: CASSQGTNQPQHF. The full variable domain, its missing parts supplied by reference TRBV16 and TRBJ1-5, is GEEVAQTPKHLVRGEGQKAKLYCAPIKGHSYVFWYQQVLKNEFKFLISFQNENVFDETGMPKERFSAKCLPNSPCSLEIQATKLEDSAVYFCASSQGTNQPQHFGDGTRLSIL.

This chain uses TRBV6-5 with TRBJ2-1; 8 nucleotides match TRBD1. Germline V gives CDR1 MNHEY, CDR2 SVGAGI. This CDR3 region has 14 residues. Unmatched junction bases numbered 4, after V lost 7 bases and J lost 2 bases. Here the CDR3 reads CASNLGQAYNEQFF. CDR3 DNA sequence: TGTGCCAGCAACTTGGGACAGGCCTACAATGAGCAGTTCTTC.

About this clone: The sample contains more than one DNA sequence encoding this CDR3. The chain links TRBV24-1 to TRBJ2-7, with 11 bases identical to TRBD1. CDR1 KGHDR and CDR2 SFDVKD come from the germline V gene. The junction had 4 bases not matched to a gene; V was cut back by 4 bases and J by 3 bases. The CDR3 sequence is 15 residues long. The CDR3 loop is CATSDPGTGGYEQYF. Here the CDR3 DNA reads TGTGCCACCAGTGACCCCGGGACAGGGGGCTACGAGCAGTACTTC.